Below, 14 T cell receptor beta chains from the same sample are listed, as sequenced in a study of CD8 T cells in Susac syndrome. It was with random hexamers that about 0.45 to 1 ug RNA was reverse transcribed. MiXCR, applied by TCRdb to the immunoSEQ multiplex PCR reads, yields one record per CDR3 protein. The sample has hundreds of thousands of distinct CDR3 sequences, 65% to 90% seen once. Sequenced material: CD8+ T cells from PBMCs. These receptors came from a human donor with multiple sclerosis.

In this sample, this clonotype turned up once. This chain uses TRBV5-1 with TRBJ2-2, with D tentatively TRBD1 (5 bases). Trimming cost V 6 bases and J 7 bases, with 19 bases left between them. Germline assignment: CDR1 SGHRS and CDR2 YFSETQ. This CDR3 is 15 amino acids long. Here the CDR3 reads CASTFGQGRGGELFF. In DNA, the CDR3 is TGCGCCAGCACCTTTGGGCAGGGTCGCGGCGGGGAGCTGTTTTTT.

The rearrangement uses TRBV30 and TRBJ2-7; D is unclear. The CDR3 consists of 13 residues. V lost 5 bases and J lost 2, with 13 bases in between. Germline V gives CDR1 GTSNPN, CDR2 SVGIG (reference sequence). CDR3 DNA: TGTGCCTGGGATCTCAGTGGGCCCTACGAGCAGTACTTC. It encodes CAWDLSGPYEQYF.

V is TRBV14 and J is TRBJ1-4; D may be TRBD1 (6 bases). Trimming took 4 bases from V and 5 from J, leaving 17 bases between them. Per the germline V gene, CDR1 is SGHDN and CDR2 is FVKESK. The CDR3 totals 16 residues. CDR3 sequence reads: CASSRRTVMQNEKLFF. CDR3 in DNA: TGTGCCAGCAGCCGACGGACAGTTATGCAGAATGAAAAACTGTTTTTT.

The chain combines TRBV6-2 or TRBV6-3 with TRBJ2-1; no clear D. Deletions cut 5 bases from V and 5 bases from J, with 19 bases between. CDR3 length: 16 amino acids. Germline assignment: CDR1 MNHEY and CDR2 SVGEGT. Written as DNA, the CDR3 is TGTGCCAGCAGTACTCCCCCGGCAAGACTTAACAATGAGCAGTTCTTC. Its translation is CASSTPPARLNNEQFF.

The DNA of the CDR3 is TGTGCCAGCAGCGTTTCAGGGTTCCGCTCTGGTCAGCCCCAGCATTTT. This codes for CASSVSGFRSGQPQHF. The chain couples TRBV5-6 to TRBJ1-5, with a weak D call TRBD1 (5 bases). Trimming pared 4 bases from V and 6 bases from J, leaving 20 bases between. Germline CDR1 and CDR2: SGHDT and YYEEEE. This CDR3 contains 16 residues.

CDR3 in DNA: TGTGCCAGCAGTTTAGGCCGAGAGGGCTACACCTTC. Protein: CASSLGREGYTF. This rearrangement joins TRBV28 to TRBJ1-2; no reliable D call. Trimming removed 2 bases from V and 8 bases from J, with 9 bases in between. The germline V gene has CDR1 MDHEN and CDR2 SYDVKM. The CDR3 covers 12 residues.

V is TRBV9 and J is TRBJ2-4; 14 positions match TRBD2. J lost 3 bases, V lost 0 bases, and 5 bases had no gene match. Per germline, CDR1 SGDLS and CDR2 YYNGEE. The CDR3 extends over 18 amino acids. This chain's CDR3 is CASSVDPGLAGGKNIQYF. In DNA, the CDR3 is TGTGCCAGCAGCGTAGACCCAGGACTAGCGGGAGGCAAAAACATTCAGTACTTC.

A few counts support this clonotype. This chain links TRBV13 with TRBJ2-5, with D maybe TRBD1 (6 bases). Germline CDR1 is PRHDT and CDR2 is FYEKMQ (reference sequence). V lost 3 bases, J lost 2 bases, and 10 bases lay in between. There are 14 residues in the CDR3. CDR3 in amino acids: CASSLTGGQETQYF. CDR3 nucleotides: TGTGCCAGCAGCTTGACAGGTGGGCAAGAGACCCAGTACTTC.

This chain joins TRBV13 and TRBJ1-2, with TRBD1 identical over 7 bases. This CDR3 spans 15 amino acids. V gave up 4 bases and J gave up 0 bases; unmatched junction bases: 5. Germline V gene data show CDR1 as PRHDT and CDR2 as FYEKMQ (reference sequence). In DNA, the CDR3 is TGTGCCAGCAGCTCCGAACAGGGGACTAACTATGGCTACACCTTC. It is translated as CASSSEQGTNYGYTF. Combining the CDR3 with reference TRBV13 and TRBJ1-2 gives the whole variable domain AAGVIQSPRHLIKEKRETATLKCYPIPRHDTVYWYQQGPGQDPQFLISFYEKMQSDKGSIPDRFSAQQFSDYHSELNMSSLELGDSALYFCASSSEQGTNYGYTFGSGTRLTVV.

The CDR3 DNA is TGTGCCAGCAGCCCCCATACCAACTCACTAGCGGGAGTAATAGATACGCAGTATTTT. Its translation: CASSPHTNSLAGVIDTQYF. The chain couples TRBV3-1 to TRBJ2-3; 11 nucleotides match TRBD2. Looked up from germline, CDR1 is LGHDT and CDR2 is YNNKEL (reference sequence). The J segment lost 5 bases and the V segment lost 4 bases, leaving 17 bases of the junction unmatched. The CDR3 loop spans 19 amino acids.

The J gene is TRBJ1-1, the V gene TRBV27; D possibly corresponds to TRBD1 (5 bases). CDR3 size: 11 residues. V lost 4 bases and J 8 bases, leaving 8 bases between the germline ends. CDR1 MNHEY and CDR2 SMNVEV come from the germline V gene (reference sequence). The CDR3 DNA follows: TGTGCCAGCAGTTATCGGGGGGAAGCTTTCTTT. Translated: CASSYRGEAFF.

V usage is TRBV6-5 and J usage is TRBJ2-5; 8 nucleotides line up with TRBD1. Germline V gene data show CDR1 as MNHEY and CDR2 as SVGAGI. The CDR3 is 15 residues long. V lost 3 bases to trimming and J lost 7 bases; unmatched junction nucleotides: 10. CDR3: CASSYSGGRGATQYF. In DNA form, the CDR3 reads TGTGCCAGCAGTTATTCAGGGGGCCGGGGTGCGACCCAGTACTTC.

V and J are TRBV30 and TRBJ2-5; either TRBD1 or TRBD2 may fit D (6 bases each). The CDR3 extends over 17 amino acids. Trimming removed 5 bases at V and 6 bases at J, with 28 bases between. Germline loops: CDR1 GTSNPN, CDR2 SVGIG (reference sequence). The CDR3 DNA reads TGTGCCTGGTTTGGGATGCGGGACATGATGAATGGAAAGACCCAGTACTTC. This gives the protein CAWFGMRDMMNGKTQYF.

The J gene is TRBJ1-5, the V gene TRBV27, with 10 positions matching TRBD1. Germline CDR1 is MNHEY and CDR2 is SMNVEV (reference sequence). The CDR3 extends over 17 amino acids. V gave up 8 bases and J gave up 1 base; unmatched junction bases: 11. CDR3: CASRVGTGEGSNQPQHF. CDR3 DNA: TGTGCCAGCCGGGTGGGGACAGGGGAGGGAAGCAATCAGCCCCAGCATTTT.